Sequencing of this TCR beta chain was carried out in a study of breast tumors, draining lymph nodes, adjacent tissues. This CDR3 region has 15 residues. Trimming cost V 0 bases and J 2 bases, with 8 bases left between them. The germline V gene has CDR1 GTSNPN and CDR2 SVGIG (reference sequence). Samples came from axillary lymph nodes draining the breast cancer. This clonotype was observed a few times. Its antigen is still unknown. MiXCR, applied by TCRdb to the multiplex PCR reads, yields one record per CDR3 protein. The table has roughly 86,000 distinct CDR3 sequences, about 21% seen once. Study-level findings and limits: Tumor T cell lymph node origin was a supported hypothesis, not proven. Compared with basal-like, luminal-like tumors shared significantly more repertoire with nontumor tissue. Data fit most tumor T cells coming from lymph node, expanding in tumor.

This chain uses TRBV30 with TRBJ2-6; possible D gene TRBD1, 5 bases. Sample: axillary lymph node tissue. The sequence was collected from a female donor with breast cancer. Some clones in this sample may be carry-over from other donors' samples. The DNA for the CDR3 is TGTGCCTGGAGTGTCACAGGCGCTGGGGCCAACGTCCTGACTTTC. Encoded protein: CAWSVTGAGANVLTF.